The source of this TCR beta chain is a study of T cell repertoires in aging, cancer and after chemotherapy. In the study overall: Paired samples before and after chemotherapy came from glioblastoma patients receiving temozolomide-based therapy. The whole study produced a dataset of roughly 8.6 million TCR reads. Broader study findings: The repertoire data cannot show anything about immunological memory following chemotherapy. In healthy donors, age-related TCR diversity loss mainly reflected lost richness.

With regard to this clonotype: What it binds is unknown. Its ends do not fully match the called genes, so a read error is possible.

A mixed TRB-A/B primer pool amplified rearranged TRB by multiplex touch-down PCR. From the multiplex PCR reads, TCRdb called clonotypes with MiXCR, one entry per CDR3 protein. The sample has roughly 2,000 distinct CDR3 sequences, about a quarter seen once. Peripheral blood genomic DNA, not sorted cells or RNA, was the template. Sequencing was done on a sample of blood. This receptor was taken from a human donor with a solid tumor.

Here the CDR3 reads CASSMGTGIGELFF. CDR3 in DNA: TGTGCCAGCAGTATGGGGACAGGGATCGGGGAGCTGTTTTTT. The chain joins TRBV19 to TRBJ2-2; 9 bases line up with TRBD1. Germline CDR1 and CDR2: LNHDA and SQIVND (reference sequence). This CDR3 region has 14 residues.